The 7 T cell receptor beta chains reported below all come from one sample, sequenced in a study of OX40 agonist ivuxolimab in advanced cancers. The repertoire was sequenced with immunoSEQ multiplex PCR; TCRdb's copy has only in-frame clones and lacks some. The sample includes approximately 76,000 clones, 93% of them seen just once. Material: CD4+ or CD8+ T cells sorted from blood, obtained in a trial of the OX40 agonist ivuxolimab. These TCRs come from an adult with an advanced solid tumor such as melanoma, head and neck, liver or kidney cancer.

A word on this clone: The sample has other DNA sequences that encode this CDR3 too. The rearrangement uses TRBV4-1 and TRBJ1-5; no firm D call. Germline CDR1 is MGHRA and CDR2 is YSYEKL. This CDR3 spans 12 amino acids. Trimming shortened V by 1 base and J by 4 bases, and 2 bases separated the two germline ends. CDR3 sequence: CASSQGNQPQHF. DNA of the CDR3: TGCGCCAGCAGCCAAGGAAATCAGCCCCAGCATTTT.

The chain is built from TRBV15 and TRBJ1-6; 10 bases agree with TRBD1. The CDR3 runs 14 residues. Germline V lookup: CDR1 LNHNV, CDR2 YYDKDF (reference sequence). V lost 4 bases and J lost 7; bases outside the gene matches: 1. The CDR3 region is CATSKDRGNSPLHF. CDR3 sequence (DNA): TGTGCCACCAGCAAGGACAGGGGGAATTCACCCCTCCACTTT. The entire variable domain, with the rest obtained from reference TRBV15 and TRBJ1-6, is as follows: DAMVIQNPRYQVTQFGKPVTLSCSQTLNHNVMYWYQQKSSQAPKLLFHYYDKDFNNEADTPDNFQSRRPNTSFCFLDIRSPGLGDTAMYLCATSKDRGNSPLHFGNGTRLTVT.

The V and J genes are TRBV6-5 and TRBJ2-7; maybe TRBD2 (6 bases). Trimming took off 2 bases at V and 13 bases at J, with 18 bases between the two ends. The CDR3 length is 13 residues. Germline V CDR1 and CDR2: MNHEY, SVGAGI. The CDR3 bases are TGTGCCAGCAGTTACCGCAGGGAGCCGCGGGACTACTTC. Translated, it gives CASSYRREPRDYF.

The DNA for the CDR3 is TGTGCCAGCAGCCAAGTCGATTCGACTAGCGGGTGGAAAGAGACCCAGTACTTC. It specifies CASSQVDSTSGWKETQYF. The chain uses TRBV14 and TRBJ2-5; 10 positions agree with TRBD2. CDR1 SGHDN and CDR2 FVKESK come from the germline V gene. Trimming at V came to 1 base and at J to 3 bases, leaving 11 bases not matched to a gene. The CDR3 loop spans 18 amino acids.

J is TRBJ1-2 and V is TRBV29-1, with D possibly TRBD1 on 6 matching bases. Trimming left V 3 bases short and J 9 bases short, with 11 bases between. This CDR3 is 11 amino acids long. Germline V gene sequence: CDR1 SQVTM, CDR2 ANQGSEA. Here the CDR3 DNA reads TGCAGCGTTGATACGGGGGCTAGCTACACCTTC. Translated: CSVDTGASYTF.

The V and J genes are TRBV7-8 and TRBJ2-7, with D uncertain. Per germline, CDR1 SGHVS and CDR2 FQNEAQ. V was cut by 6 bases and J by 2 bases, with 11 bases left in between. The CDR3 runs to 13 residues. The CDR3 here is CASSLTDTYEQYF. In DNA, the CDR3 is TGTGCCAGCAGTCTCACCGATACCTACGAGCAGTACTTC. Complete variable domain (other parts from reference TRBV7-8 and TRBJ2-7): GAGVSQSPRYKVAKRGQDVALRCDPISGHVSLFWYQQALGQGPEFLTYFQNEAQLDKSGLPSDRFFAERPEGSVSTLKIQRTQQEDSAVYLCASSLTDTYEQYFGPGTRLTVT.

In the case of this clone: Other DNA sequences from this sample encode an identical CDR3 as well. This chain links TRBV5-6 with TRBJ2-7; unclear D gene. The germline V and J ends were trimmed by 0 bases and 3 bases, with 1 base remaining between them. Per the germline V gene, CDR1 is SGHDT and CDR2 is YYEEEE. The CDR3 totals 11 residues. The CDR3 loop is CASSLGYEQYF. CDR3 in DNA: TGTGCCAGCAGCTTGGGCTACGAGCAGTACTTC. The full variable domain, completed using reference TRBV5-6 and TRBJ2-7, is DAGVTQSPTHLIKTRGQQVTLRCSPKSGHDTVSWYQQALGQGPQFIFQYYEEEERQRGNFPDRFSGHQFPNYSSELNVNALLLGDSALYLCASSLGYEQYFGPGTRLTVT.